This T cell receptor (beta chain) was found in a study of technical replicates of blood from several donors. CDR3 length: 13 residues. CDR1 is SQVTM and CDR2 is ANQGSEA in the germline V gene. V lost 4 bases, J lost 5 bases, and 5 bases stayed unmatched. Profiled with immunoSEQ multiplex PCR; TCRdb holds only in-frame clones, not every one. This sample yields roughly 66,000 clones, of which roughly 86% are seen a single time; less than 6.5% belongs to the top ten. The source of this sequence is a human donor in good health. Some clones in this sample may be carry-over from other donors' samples. The specimen was PBMCs. The chain is built from TRBV29-1 and TRBJ2-7; the match to TRBD1 covers 10 bases. The CDR3: CSVAWDRGNEQYF. CDR3 in DNA: TGCAGCGTTGCTTGGGACAGGGGAAACGAGCAGTACTTC.